The sequence of this T cell receptor (beta chain) was determined in a study of T cells in localized non-small cell lung cancer. Germline V gene data show CDR1 as ENHRY and CDR2 as SYGVKD. The V gene end was trimmed by 2 bases and the J gene end by 5 bases; junction bases not matched to a gene: 1. CDR3 size: 13 residues. This clone is medium-sized (0.01 to 0.1%) within its sample. TCRdb keeps only in-frame clones here, not all; method: immunoSEQ multiplex PCR. The sample contains about 6,000 clones, around two fifths of which appear only once. The TCR comes from a woman aged 35 to 75 with stage II squamous cell lung carcinoma. This sample comprised lung tumor tissue, obtained before any cancer treatment. This chain joins TRBV10-3 and TRBJ1-2, with TRBD1 identical over 8 bases. The CDR3 sequence: CAISERQGYGYTF. CDR3 in DNA: TGTGCCATCAGTGAGAGACAGGGGTATGGCTACACCTTC.